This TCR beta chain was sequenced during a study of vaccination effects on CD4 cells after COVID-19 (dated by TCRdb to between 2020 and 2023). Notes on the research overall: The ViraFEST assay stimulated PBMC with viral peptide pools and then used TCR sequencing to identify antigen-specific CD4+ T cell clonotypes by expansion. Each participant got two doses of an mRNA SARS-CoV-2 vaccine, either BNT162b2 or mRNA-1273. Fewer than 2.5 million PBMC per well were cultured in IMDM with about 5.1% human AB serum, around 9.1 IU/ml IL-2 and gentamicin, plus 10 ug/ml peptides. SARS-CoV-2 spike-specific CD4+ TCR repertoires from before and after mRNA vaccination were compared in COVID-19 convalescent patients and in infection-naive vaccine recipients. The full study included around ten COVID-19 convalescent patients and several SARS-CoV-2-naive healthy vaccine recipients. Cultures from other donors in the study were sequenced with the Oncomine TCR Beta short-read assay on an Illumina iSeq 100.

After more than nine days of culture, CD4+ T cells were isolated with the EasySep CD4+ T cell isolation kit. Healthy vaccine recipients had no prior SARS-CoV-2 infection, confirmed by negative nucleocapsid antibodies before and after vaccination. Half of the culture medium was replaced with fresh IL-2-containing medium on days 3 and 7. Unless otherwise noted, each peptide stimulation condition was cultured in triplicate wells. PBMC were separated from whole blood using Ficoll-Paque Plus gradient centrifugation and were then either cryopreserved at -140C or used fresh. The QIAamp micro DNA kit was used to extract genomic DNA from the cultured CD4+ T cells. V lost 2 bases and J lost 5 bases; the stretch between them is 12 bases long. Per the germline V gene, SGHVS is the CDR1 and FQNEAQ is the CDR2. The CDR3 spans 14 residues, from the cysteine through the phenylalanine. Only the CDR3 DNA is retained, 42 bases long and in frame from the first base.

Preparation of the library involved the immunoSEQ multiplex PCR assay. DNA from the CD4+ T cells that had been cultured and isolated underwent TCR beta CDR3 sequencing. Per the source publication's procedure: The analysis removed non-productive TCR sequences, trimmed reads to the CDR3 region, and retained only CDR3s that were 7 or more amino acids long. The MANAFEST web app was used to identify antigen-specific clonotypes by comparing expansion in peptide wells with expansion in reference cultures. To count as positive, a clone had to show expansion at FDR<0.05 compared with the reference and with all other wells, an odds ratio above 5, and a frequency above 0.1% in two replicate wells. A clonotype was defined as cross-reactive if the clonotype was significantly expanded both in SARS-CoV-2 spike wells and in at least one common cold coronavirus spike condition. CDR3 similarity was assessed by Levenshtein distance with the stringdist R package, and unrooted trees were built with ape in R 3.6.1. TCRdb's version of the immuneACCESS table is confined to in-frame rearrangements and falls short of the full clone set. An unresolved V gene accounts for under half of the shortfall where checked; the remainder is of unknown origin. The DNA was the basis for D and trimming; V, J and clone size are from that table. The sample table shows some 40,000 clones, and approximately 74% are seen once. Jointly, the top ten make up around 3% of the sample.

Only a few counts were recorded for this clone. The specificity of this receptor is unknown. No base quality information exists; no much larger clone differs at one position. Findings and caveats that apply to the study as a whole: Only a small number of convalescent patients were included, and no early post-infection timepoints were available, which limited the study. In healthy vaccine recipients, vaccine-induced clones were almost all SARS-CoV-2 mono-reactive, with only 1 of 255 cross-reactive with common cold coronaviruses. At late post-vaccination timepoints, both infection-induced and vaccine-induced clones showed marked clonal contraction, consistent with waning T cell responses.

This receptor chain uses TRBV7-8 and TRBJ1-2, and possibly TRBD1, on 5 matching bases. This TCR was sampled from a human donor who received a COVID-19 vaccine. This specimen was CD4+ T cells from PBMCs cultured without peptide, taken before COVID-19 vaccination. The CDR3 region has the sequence CASSLKGSLYGYTF. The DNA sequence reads TGTGCCAGCAGCTTAAAGGGGAGTTTATATGGCTACACCTTC.